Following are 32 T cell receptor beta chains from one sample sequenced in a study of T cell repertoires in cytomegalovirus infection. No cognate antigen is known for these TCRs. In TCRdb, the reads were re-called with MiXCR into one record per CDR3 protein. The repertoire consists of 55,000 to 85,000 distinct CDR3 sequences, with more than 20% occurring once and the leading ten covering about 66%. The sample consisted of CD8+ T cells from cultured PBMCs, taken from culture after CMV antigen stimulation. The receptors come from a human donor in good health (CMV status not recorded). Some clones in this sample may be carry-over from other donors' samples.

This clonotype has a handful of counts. CDR3 bases: TGTGCCAGCAGTACCCGGGACTATTACAATGAGCAGTTCTTC. Translating it yields CASSTRDYYNEQFF. The chain joins TRBV27 to TRBJ2-1; 7 positions match TRBD2. This CDR3 region has 14 residues. Unmatched junction bases numbered 5, after V lost 5 bases and J lost 4 bases. CDR1 and CDR2 (germline): MNHEY, SMNVEV (reference sequence).

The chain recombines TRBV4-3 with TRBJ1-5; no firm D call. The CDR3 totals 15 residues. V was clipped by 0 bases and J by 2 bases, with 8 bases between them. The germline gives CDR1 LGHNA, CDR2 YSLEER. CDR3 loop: CASSQDRLGNQPQHF. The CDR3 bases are TGCGCCAGCAGCCAAGACCGGTTGGGCAATCAGCCCCAGCATTTT.

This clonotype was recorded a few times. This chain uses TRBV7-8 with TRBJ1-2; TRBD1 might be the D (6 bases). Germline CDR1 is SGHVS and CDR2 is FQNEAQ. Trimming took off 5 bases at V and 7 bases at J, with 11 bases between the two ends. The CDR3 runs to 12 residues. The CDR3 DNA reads TGTGCCAGCAGCAACGGACAGCTTGGCTACACCTTC. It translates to CASSNGQLGYTF. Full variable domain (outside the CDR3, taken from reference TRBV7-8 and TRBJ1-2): GAGVSQSPRYKVAKRGQDVALRCDPISGHVSLFWYQQALGQGPEFLTYFQNEAQLDKSGLPSDRFFAERPEGSVSTLKIQRTQQEDSAVYLCASSNGQLGYTFGSGTRLTVV.

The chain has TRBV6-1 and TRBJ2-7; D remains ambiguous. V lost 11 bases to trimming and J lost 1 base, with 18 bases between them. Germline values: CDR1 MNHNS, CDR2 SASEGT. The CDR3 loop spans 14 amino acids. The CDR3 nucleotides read TGTGCCGCTTCAAACTTTGCAGGATCCTACGAGCAGTACTTC. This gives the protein CAASNFAGSYEQYF.

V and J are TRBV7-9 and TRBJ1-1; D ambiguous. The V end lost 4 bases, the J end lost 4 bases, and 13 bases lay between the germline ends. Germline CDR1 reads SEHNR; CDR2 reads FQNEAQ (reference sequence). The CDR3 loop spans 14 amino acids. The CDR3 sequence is CASSSPLRPTEAFF. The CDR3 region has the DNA TGTGCCAGCAGCTCACCTCTCCGGCCCACTGAAGCTTTCTTT.

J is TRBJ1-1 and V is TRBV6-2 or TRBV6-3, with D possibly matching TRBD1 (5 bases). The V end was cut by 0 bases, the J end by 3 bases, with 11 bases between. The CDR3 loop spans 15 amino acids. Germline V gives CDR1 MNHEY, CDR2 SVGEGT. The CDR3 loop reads CASSYSWGGDTEAFF. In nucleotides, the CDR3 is TGTGCCAGCAGTTACTCCTGGGGAGGGGACACTGAAGCTTTCTTT.

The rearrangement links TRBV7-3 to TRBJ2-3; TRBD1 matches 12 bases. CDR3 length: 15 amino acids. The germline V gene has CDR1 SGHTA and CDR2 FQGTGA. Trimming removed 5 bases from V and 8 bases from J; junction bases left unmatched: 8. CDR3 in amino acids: CASSLSGTGGGTQYF. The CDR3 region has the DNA TGTGCCAGCAGCCTGTCCGGGACAGGGGGCGGTACGCAGTATTTT.

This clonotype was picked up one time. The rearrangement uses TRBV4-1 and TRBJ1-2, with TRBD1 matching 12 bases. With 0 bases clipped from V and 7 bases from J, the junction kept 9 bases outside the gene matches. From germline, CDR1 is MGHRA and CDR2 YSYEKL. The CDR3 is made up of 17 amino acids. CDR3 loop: CASSQEGQGADLGGYTF. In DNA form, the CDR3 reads TGCGCCAGCAGCCAAGAGGGACAGGGGGCGGATCTTGGTGGCTACACCTTC.

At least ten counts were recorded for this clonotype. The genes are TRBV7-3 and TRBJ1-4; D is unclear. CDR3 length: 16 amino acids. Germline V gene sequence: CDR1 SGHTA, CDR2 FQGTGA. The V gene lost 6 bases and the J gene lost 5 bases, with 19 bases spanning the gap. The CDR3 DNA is TGTGCCAGCAGGCGAGGGTTGGAACCTAAAAATGAAAAACTGTTTTTT. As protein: CASRRGLEPKNEKLFF.

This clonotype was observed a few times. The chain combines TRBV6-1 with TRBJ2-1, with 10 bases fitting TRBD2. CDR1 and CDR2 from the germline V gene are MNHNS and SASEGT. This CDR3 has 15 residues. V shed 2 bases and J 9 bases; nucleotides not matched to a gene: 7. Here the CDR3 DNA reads TGTGCCAGCAGTGAAAGAACTAGCGGGGCGGGTGAGCAGTTCTTC. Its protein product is CASSERTSGAGEQFF.

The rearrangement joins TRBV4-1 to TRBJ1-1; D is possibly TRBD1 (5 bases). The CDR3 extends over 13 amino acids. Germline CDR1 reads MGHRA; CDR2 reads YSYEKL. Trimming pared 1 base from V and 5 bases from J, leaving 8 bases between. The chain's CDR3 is CASSQAGPTEAFF. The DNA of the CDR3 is TGCGCCAGCAGCCAAGCGGGGCCGACTGAAGCTTTCTTT.

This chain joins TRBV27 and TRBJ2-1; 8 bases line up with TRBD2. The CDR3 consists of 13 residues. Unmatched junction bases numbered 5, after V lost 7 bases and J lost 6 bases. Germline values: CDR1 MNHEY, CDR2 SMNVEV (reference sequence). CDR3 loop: CASTRGGSNEQFF. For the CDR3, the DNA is TGTGCCAGCACCCGGGGGGGTTCCAATGAGCAGTTCTTC.

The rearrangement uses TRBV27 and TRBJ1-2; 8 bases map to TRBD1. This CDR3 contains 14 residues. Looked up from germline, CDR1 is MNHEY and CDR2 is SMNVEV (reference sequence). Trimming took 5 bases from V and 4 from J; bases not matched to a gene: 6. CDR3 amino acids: CASSDRDRFYGYTF. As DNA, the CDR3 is TGTGCCAGCAGTGACCGGGACAGGTTCTATGGCTACACCTTC.

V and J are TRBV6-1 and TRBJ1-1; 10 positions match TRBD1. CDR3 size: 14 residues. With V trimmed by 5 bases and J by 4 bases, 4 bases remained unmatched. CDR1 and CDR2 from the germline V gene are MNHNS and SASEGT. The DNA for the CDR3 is TGTGCCAGCAGTCCCTGGACAGGGGGCACTGAAGCTTTCTTT. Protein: CASSPWTGGTEAFF.

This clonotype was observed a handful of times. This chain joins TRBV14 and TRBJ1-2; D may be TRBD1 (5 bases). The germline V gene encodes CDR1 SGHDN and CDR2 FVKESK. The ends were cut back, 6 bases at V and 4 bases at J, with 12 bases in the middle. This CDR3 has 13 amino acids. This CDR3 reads CASSPGSSYGYTF. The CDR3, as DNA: TGTGCCAGCAGTCCAGGGTCCAGCTATGGCTACACCTTC.

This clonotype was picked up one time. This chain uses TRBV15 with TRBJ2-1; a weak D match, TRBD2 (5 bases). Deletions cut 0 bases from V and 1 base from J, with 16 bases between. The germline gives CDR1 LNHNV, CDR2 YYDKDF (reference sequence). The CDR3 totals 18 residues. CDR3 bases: TGTGCCACCAGCAGAGAGAGTGGGATTGGGAGTTCCTACAATGAGCAGTTCTTC. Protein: CATSRESGIGSSYNEQFF.

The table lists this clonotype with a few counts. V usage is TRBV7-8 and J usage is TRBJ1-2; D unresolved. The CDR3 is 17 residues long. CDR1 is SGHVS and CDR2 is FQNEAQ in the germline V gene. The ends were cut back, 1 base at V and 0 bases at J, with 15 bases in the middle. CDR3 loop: CASSLEGIGAANYGYTF. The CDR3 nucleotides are TGTGCCAGCAGCTTAGAAGGGATAGGAGCAGCTAACTATGGCTACACCTTC.

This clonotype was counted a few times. The CDR3 spells CASSSAIAGSSYEQYF. CDR3 bases: TGTGCCAGCAGCTCAGCCATAGCGGGAAGCTCCTACGAGCAGTACTTC. The chain employs TRBV7-9 and TRBJ2-7, with 8 bases matching TRBD2. V was clipped by 4 bases and J by 0 bases; unmatched bases: 8. The germline V gene encodes CDR1 SEHNR and CDR2 FQNEAQ (reference sequence). The CDR3 is made up of 16 amino acids. Based on the CDR3 plus reference TRBV7-9 and TRBJ2-7, the full variable domain is DTGVSQNPRHKITKRGQNVTFRCDPISEHNRLYWYRQTLGQGPEFLTYFQNEAQLEKSRLLSDRFSAERPKGSFSTLEIQRTEQGDSAMYLCASSSAIAGSSYEQYFGPGTRLTVT.

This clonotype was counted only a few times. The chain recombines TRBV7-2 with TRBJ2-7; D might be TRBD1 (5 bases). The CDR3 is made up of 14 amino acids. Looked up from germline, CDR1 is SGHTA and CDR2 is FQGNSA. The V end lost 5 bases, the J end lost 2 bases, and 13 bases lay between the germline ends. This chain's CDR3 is CASSPWKGTYEQYF. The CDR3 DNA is TGTGCCAGCAGCCCTTGGAAGGGGACCTACGAGCAGTACTTC.

The CDR3 region is CALPPNTGELFF. The CDR3 DNA sequence: TGTGCCCTCCCACCGAACACCGGGGAGCTGTTTTTT. This rearrangement joins TRBV7-9 to TRBJ2-2; D not certain. CDR1 is SEHNR and CDR2 is FQNEAQ in the germline V gene (reference sequence). Trimming stripped 11 bases from V and 0 bases from J, with 7 bases between. There are 12 residues in the CDR3.

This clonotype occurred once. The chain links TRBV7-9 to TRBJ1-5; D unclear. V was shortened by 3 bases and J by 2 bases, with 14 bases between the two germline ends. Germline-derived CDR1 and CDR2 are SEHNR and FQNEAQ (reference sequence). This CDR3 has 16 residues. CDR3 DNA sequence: TGTGCCAGCAGCTTGGAACAGTCGGATGGCAATCAGCCCCAGCATTTT. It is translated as CASSLEQSDGNQPQHF.

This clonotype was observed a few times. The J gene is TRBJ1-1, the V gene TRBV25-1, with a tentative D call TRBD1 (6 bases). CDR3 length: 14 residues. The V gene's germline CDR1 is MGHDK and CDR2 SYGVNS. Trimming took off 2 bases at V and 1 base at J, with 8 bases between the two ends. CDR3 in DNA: TGTGCCAGCAGTGAACAGGGGAGGAACACTGAAGCTTTCTTT. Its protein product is CASSEQGRNTEAFF.

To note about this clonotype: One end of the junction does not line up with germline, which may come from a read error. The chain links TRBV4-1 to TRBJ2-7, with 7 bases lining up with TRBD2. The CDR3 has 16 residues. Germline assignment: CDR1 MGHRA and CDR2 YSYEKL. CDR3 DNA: TGTGCCAGCAGCCAAGATTGGGGGGGGAGCTCCTACGAGCAGTACTTC. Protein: CASSQDWGGSSYEQYF.

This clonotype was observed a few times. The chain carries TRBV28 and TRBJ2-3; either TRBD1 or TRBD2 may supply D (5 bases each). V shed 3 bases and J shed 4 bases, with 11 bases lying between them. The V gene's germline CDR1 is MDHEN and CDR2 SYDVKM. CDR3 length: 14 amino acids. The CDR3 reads CASSFRDGPDTQYF. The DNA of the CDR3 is TGTGCCAGCAGTTTCAGGGACGGGCCAGATACGCAGTATTTT.

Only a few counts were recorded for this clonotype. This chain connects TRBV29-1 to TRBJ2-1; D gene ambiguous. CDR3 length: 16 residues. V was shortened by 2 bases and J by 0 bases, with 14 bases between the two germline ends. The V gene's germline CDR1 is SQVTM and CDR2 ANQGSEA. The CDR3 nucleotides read TGCAGCGTTGAAAGCCCCCAGCGTAGCTCCTACAATGAGCAGTTCTTC. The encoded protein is CSVESPQRSSYNEQFF.

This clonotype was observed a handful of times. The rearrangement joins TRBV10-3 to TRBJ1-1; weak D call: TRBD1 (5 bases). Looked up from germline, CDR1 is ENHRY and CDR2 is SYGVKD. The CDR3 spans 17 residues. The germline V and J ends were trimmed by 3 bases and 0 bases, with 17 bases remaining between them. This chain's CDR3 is CAISDIARGGMNTEAFF. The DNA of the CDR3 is TGTGCCATCAGTGATATCGCCCGCGGGGGGATGAACACTGAAGCTTTCTTT.

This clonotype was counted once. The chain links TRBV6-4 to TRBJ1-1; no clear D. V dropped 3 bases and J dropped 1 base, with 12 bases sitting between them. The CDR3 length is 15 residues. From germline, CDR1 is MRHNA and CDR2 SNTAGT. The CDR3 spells CASSEYRNPNTEAFF. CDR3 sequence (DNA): TGTGCCAGCAGTGAATACCGGAACCCGAACACTGAAGCTTTCTTT.

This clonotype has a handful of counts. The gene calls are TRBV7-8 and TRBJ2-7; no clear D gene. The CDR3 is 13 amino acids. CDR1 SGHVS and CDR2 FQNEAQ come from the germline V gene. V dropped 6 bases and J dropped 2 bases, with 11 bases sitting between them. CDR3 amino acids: CASSPVEAYEQYF. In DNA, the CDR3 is TGTGCCAGCAGTCCCGTAGAGGCCTACGAGCAGTACTTC. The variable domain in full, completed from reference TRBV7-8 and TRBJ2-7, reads GAGVSQSPRYKVAKRGQDVALRCDPISGHVSLFWYQQALGQGPEFLTYFQNEAQLDKSGLPSDRFFAERPEGSVSTLKIQRTQQEDSAVYLCASSPVEAYEQYFGPGTRLTVT.

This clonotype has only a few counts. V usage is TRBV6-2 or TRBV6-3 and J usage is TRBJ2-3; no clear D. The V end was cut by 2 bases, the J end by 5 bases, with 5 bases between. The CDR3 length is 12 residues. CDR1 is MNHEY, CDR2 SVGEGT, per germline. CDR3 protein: CASSYPVDTQYF. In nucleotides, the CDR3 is TGTGCCAGCAGTTACCCGGTAGATACGCAGTATTTT.

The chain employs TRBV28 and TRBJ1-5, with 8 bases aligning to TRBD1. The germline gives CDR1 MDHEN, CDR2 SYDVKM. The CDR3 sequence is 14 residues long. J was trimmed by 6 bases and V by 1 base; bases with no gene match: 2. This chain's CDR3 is CASSLLTGVQPQHF. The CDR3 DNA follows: TGTGCCAGCAGTTTATTGACAGGGGTTCAGCCCCAGCATTTT.

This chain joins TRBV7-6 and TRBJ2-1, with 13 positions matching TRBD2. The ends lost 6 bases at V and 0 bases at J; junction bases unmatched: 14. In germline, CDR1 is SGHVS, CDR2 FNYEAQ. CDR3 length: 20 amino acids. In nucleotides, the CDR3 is TGTGCCAGCAGTGGCTACACGACTAGCGGGGGGTCATCCTCCTACAATGAGCAGTTCTTC. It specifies CASSGYTTSGGSSSYNEQFF.

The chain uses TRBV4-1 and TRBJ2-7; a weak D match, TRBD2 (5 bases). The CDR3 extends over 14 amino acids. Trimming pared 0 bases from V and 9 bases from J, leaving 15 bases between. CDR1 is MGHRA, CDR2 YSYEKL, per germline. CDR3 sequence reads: CASSQDFPAGGQYF. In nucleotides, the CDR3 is TGCGCCAGCAGCCAAGATTTTCCGGCGGGCGGGCAGTACTTC.